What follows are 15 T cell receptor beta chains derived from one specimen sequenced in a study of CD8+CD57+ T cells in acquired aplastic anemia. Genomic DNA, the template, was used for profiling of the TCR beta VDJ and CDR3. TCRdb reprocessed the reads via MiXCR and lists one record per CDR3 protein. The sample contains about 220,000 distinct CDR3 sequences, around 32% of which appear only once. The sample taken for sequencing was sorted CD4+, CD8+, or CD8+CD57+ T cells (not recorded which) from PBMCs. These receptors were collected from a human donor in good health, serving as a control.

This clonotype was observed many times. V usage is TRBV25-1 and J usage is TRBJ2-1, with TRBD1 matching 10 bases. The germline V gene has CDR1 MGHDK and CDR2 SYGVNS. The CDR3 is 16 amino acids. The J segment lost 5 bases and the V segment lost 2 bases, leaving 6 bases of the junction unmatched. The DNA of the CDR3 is TGTGCCAGCAGTGAACCGGGACAGGGGTATCACAATGAGCAGTTCTTC. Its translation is CASSEPGQGYHNEQFF.

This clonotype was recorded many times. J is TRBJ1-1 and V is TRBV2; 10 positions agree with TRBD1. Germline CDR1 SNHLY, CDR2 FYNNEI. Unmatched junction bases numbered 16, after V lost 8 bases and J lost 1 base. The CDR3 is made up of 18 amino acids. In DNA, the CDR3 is TGTGCCAGCCGTCGGGACGGGACAGGGGTAAAGAGGAACACTGAAGCTTTCTTT. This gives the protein CASRRDGTGVKRNTEAFF. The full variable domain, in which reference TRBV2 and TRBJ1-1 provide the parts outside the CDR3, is EPEVTQTPSHQVTQMGQEVILRCVPISNHLYFYWYRQILGQKVEFLVSFYNNEISEKSEIFDDQFSVERPDGSNFTLKIRSTKLEDSAMYFCASRRDGTGVKRNTEAFFGQGTRLTVV.

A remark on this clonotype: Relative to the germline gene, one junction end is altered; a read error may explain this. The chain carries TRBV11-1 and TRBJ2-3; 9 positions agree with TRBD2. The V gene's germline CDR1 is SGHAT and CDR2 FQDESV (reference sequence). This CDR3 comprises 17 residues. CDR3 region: CASSSYTTGTSTDMQYF. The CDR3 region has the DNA TGTGCCAGCAGCTCTTATACCACCGGGACTAGCACAGATATGCAGTATTTT.

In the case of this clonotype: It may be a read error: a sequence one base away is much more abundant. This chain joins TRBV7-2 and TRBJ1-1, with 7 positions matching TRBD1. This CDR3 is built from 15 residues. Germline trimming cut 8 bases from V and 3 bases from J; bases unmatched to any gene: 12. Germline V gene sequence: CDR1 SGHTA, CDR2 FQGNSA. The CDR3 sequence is CASGKRQGRHTEAFF. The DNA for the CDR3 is TGTGCCAGCGGCAAACGACAGGGTCGGCACACTGAAGCTTTCTTT.

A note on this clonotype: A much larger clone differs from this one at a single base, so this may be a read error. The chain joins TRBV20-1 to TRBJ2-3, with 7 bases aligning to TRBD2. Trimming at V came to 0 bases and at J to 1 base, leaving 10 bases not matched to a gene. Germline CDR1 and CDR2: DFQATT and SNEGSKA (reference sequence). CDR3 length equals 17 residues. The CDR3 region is CSARDRGSGCRTDTQYF. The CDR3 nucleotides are TGCAGTGCTAGAGATCGGGGTAGCGGGTGTCGCACAGATACGCAGTATTTT.

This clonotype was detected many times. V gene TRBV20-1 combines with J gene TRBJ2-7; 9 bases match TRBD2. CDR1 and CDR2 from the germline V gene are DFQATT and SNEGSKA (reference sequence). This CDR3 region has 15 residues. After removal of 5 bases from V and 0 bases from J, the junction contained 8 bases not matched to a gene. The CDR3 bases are TGCAGTGCTGGACCACTAGCGGGCGACTCCTACGAGCAGTACTTC. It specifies CSAGPLAGDSYEQYF.

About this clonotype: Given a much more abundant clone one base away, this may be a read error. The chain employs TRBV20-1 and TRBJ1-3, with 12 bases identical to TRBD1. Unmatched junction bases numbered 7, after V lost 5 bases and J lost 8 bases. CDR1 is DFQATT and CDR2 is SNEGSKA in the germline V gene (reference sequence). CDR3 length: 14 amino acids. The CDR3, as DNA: TGCAGTGCTGGGGACAGGGGGCTAGGAGACACCATATATTTT. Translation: CSAGDRGLGDTIYF.

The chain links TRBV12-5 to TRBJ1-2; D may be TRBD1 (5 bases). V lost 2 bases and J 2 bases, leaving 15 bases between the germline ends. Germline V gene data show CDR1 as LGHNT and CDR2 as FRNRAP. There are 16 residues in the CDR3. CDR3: CASGLISGRLNYGYTF. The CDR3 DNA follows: TGTGCTAGTGGTTTGATCTCGGGACGGTTGAACTATGGCTACACCTTC.

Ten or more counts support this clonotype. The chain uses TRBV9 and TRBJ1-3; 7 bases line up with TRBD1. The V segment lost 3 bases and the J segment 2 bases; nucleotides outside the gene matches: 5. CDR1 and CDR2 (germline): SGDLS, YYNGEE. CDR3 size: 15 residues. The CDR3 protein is CASSAGTVPGNTIYF. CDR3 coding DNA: TGTGCCAGCAGCGCAGGGACAGTACCTGGAAACACCATATATTTT.

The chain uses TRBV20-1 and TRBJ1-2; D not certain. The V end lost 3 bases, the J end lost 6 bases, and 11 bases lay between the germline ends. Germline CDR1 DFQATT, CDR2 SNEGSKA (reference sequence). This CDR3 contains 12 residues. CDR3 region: CSARVAADGYTF. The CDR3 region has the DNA TGCAGTGCTAGGGTGGCGGCAGATGGCTACACCTTC.

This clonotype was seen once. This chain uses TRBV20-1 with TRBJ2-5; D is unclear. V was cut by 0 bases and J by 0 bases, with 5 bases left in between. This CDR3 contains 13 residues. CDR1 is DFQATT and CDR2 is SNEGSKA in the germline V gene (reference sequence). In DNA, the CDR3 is TGCAGTGCTAGAGATCAGTACCAAGAGACCCAGTACTTC. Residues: CSARDQYQETQYF.

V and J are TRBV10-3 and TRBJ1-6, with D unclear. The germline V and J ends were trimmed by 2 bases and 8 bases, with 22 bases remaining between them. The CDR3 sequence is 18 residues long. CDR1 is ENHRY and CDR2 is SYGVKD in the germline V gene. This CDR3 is CAISEPWARPVGYSPLHF. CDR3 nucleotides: TGTGCCATCAGTGAGCCTTGGGCCCGCCCTGTAGGCTATTCACCCCTCCACTTT.

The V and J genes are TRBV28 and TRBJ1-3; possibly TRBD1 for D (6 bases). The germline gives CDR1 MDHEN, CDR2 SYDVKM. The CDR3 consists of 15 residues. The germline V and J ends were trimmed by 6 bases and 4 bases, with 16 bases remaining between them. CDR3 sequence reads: CASSLMDSSGNTIYF. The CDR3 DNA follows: TGTGCCAGCAGCCTAATGGACAGTTCGGGAAACACCATATATTTT.

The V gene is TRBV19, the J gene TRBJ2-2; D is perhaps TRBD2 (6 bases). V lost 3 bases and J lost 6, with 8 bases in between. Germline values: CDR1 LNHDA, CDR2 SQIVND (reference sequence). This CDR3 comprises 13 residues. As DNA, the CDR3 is TGTGCCAGTAGTATTGGAGGGCCCGGGGAGCTGTTTTTT. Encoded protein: CASSIGGPGELFF. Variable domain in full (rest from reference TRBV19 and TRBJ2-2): DGGITQSPKYLFRKEGQNVTLSCEQNLNHDAMYWYRQDPGQGLRLIYYSQIVNDFQKGDIAEGYSVSREKKESFPLTVTSAQKNPTAFYLCASSIGGPGELFFGEGSRLTVL.

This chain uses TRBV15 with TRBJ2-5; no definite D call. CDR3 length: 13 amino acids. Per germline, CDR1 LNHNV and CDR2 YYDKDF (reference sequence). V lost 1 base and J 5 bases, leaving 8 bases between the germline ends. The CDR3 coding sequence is TGTGCCACCAGCAGAGCTCCGGTTGAGACCCAGTACTTC. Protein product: CATSRAPVETQYF.